This TCR beta chain was profiled in a study of Graves' ophthalmopathy and Graves' hyperthyroidism. This clonotype was detected only a few times. TCR beta CDR3 regions were amplified from RNA transcripts. The first round was an RT-PCR with HTBI primers, and the second round was a multiplex PCR. TCRdb re-called the multiplex PCR reads through MiXCR, storing one row per CDR3 protein. Here the sample spans around 1,000,000 distinct CDR3 sequences, approximately 35% being singletons. The hyperthyroidism patients had a new diagnosis of under 2 months' duration and were aged 18 to 65. Lactation, pregnancy, uncontrolled infections and other autoimmune diseases were all grounds for excluding patients. Establishment of the diagnosis relied upon clinical symptoms, serum thyroxine, TRAb, thyroid ultrasound and orbital computed tomography. The specimen sequenced was peripheral blood or thyroid tissue (not recorded which). The TCR sequence derives from an adult man with Graves' hyperthyroidism.

Here the CDR3 reads CASSLNPPNTGELFF. The CDR3 DNA reads TGTGCCAGCAGCTTAAACCCCCCGAACACCGGGGAGCTGTTTTTT. The rearrangement joins TRBV7-2 to TRBJ2-2, with D unclear. The V end lost 2 bases, the J end lost 0 bases, and 7 bases lay between the germline ends. The CDR3 consists of 15 residues. The germline V gene has CDR1 SGHTA and CDR2 FQGNSA. Full variable domain (remainder filled in from reference TRBV7-2 and TRBJ2-2): GAGVSQSPSNKVTEKGKDVELRCDPISGHTALYWYRQSLGQGLEFLIYFQGNSAPDKSGLPSDRFSAERTGGSVSTLTIQRTQQEDSAVYLCASSLNPPNTGELFFGEGSRLTVL.